Described below is a single T cell receptor beta chain sequence and its context. Its matching antigen is unknown. The sequenced patients had an expansion of CD8+CD57+ cells seen by flow cytometry. TCR beta VDJ and CDR3 profiling used genomic DNA as template. Using its own MiXCR run on the reads, TCRdb lists one record per CDR3 protein. The sample lists around 200,000 distinct CDR3 sequences, 40% to 50% seen once, with around 8.8% in the top ten. This entry is derived from a study of CD8+CD57+ T cells in acquired aplastic anemia. Study-wide results and caveats: With respect to CD8+ Simpson's diversity, patients and controls did not differ significantly.

This CDR3 has 12 residues. Per germline, CDR1 SGHVS and CDR2 FNYEAQ. The germline V and J ends were trimmed by 5 bases and 3 bases, with 8 bases remaining between them. The chain has TRBV7-6 and TRBJ2-7, with D unresolved. This sequence was found in a human donor with aplastic anemia. Specimen: sorted CD4+, CD8+, or CD8+CD57+ T cells (not recorded which) from PBMCs. CDR3 DNA: TGTGCCAGCAGCACCCCAGTCTACGAGCAGTACTTC. Encoded protein: CASSTPVYEQYF.